This note documents a single T cell receptor beta chain sequence. Its antigen remains undetermined. Qualities for individual bases were not recorded, and no much larger clone is one base off. Sequenced on an Illumina HiSeq 2500. TCR beta libraries were prepared by quantitative 5'-RACE with molecular barcodes. The study's processing was this. To identify disease-linked TCR variants, a new computational method was used, one built on a probabilistic model of VDJ rearrangement. Using fastp at Q25 and MiXCR, TCRdb reprocessed the public reads and kept productive beta chains. Rows with one shared CDR3 protein collapse into an entry with the most common genes and DNA. The V and J calls were not made by the authors but by TCRdb's processing. The sample contains under 850,000 distinct CDR3 sequences, around 19% of them found a single time. The ten most abundant clones make up around 19% of the sample. The data originate from a study of CD8 T cells in ankylosing spondylitis (dated by TCRdb to about 2017). In the study overall: To find TCR variants linked to disease, the study profiled T cell receptor beta repertoires in ankylosing spondylitis patients and healthy donors. The whole study cohort included over 85 healthy donors and over 20 ankylosing spondylitis patients. Peripheral blood was sampled, and synovial fluid was additionally collected from ankylosing spondylitis patients.

The CDR3, from cysteine to phenylalanine, totals 13 residues. Only the CDR3 part of the read is kept: 39 bases, read in frame from the first base. Based on the germline V gene, the CDR1 and CDR2 sequences are SGHTA and FQGNSA. Trimming leaves V shorter by 1 base and J shorter by 7 bases, with the junction holding 4 bases beyond the gene matches. On the study overall, not on this receptor specifically: The disease-linked clones had a CD8+ phenotype and were found at relatively low frequencies in peripheral blood. A TCR beta motif of eight highly homologous amino acid variants appeared characteristic of blood from ankylosing spondylitis patients. The disease-linked clones were reported to be significantly enriched in matched synovial fluid samples from ankylosing spondylitis patients. Some TCR beta motif variants had previously been reported in synovial fluid and blood of reactive arthritis patients, which suggested common disease-initiation mechanisms.

This clonotype was obtained from a male donor with ankylosing spondylitis. The sample taken for sequencing was blood, either unsorted or a sorted T cell fraction (not recorded which). The rearrangement joined TRBV7-2 to TRBJ2-7; TRBD1 lines up with 7 middle nucleotides. The base sequence is TGTGCCAGCAGCTTAGTGACAGGGCGGGAGCAGTACTTC. This translates into CASSLVTGREQYF.